The sequence of this TCR beta chain was determined in a study of T cell repertoires in aging, cancer and after chemotherapy. On the study more broadly: Donor ages fell into six groups from 30 or younger up to 70 or older.

Whole-study findings and limits: Loss of evenness, beyond lost richness, contributed to age-related TCR diversity decline in cancer patients. Compared with age-matched healthy donors, untreated hematological or solid cancer patients showed higher blood TCR clonality.

Looked up from germline, CDR1 is SGHKS and CDR2 is YYEKEE (reference sequence). The V end lost 0 bases, the J end lost 5 bases, and 11 bases lay between the germline ends. The CDR3 length is 15 residues. A mixed TRB-A/B primer pool amplified rearranged TRB by multiplex touch-down PCR. TCRdb processed the multiplex PCR reads anew with MiXCR; each CDR3 protein has one entry. The table has about 4,500 distinct CDR3 sequences, 64% seen once. Peripheral blood genomic DNA, not sorted cells or RNA, was the template. A note on this clonotype: The antigen is undetermined.

This sequence was found in a human donor with a solid tumor. Sequencing input: blood. The chain recombines TRBV5-5 with TRBJ2-2; D could derive from TRBD1 or TRBD2 (6 bases each). CDR3 in amino acids: CASSLVGGKTGELFF. In DNA, the CDR3 is TGTGCCAGCAGCTTGGTGGGGGGCAAGACCGGGGAGCTGTTTTTT.